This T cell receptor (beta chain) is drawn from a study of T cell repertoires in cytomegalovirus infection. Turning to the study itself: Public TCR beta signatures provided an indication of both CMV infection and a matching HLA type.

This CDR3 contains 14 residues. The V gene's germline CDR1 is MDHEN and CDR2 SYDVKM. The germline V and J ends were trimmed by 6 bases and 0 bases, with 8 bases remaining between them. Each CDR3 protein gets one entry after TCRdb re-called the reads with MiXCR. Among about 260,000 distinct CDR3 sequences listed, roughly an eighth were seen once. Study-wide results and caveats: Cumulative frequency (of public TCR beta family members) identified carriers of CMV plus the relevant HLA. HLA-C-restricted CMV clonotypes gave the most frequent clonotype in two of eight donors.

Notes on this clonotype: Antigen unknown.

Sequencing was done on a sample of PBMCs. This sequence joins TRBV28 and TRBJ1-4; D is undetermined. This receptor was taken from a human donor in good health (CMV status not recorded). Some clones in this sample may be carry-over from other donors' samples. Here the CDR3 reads CASSPDATNEKLFF. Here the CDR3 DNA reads TGTGCCAGCAGCCCAGACGCAACTAATGAAAAACTGTTTTTT.